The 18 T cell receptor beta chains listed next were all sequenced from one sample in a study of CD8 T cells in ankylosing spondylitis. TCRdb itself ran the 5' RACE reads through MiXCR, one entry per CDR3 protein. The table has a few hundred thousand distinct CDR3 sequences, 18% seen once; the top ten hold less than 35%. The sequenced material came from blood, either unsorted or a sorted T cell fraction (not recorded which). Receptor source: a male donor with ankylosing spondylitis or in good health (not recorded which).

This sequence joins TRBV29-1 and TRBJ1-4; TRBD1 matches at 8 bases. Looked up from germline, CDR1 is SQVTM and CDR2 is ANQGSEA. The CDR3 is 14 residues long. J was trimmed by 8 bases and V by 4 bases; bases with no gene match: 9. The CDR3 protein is CSVADRERNEKLFF. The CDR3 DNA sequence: TGCAGCGTTGCGGACAGGGAGAGAAACGAAAAACTGTTTTTT.

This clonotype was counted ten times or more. CDR3 amino acids: CSARGPLAPSNYEQYF. CDR3 coding DNA: TGCAGTGCTAGAGGACCACTAGCTCCTTCGAACTACGAGCAGTACTTC. The chain is built from TRBV20-1 and TRBJ2-7, with a weak D call TRBD2 (6 bases). The ends were cut back, 1 base at V and 3 bases at J, with 19 bases in the middle. Germline lookup yields CDR1 DFQATT and CDR2 SNEGSKA (reference sequence). The CDR3 totals 16 residues.

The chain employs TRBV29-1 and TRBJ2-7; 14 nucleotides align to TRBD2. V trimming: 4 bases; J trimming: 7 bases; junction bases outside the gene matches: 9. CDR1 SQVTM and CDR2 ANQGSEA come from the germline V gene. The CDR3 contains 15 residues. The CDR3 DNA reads TGCAGCGTTGTGTCGACTAGCGGGAGGGCCGATGAGCAGTACTTC. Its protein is CSVVSTSGRADEQYF.

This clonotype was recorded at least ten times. CDR3 in amino acids: CASRWAGGYNEQFF. CDR3 nucleotides: TGTGCCAGCAGGTGGGCGGGAGGATACAATGAGCAGTTCTTC. The chain couples TRBV27 to TRBJ2-1, with 8 nucleotides matching TRBD2. Germline assignment: CDR1 MNHEY and CDR2 SMNVEV (reference sequence). Unmatched junction bases numbered 5, after V lost 6 bases and J lost 4 bases. CDR3 length: 14 residues.

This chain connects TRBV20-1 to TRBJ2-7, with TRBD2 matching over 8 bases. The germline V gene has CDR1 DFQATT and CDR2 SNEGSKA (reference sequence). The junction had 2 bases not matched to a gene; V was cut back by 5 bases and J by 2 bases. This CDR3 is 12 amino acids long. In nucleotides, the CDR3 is TGCAGTGCTTACGGGGGGGCCTACGAGCAGTACTTC. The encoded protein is CSAYGGAYEQYF.

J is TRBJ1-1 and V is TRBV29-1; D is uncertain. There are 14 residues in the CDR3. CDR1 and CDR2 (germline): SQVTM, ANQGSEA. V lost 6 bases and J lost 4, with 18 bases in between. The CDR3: CSVPGMSWATEAFF. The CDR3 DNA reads TGCAGCGTGCCTGGGATGAGTTGGGCCACTGAAGCTTTCTTT.

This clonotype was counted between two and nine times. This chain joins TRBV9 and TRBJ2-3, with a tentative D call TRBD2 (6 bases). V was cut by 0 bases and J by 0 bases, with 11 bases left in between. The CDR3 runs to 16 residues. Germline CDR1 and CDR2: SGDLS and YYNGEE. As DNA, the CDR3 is TGTGCCAGCAGCGTAGGAGGAGGGCTTAGCACAGATACGCAGTATTTT. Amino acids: CASSVGGGLSTDTQYF.

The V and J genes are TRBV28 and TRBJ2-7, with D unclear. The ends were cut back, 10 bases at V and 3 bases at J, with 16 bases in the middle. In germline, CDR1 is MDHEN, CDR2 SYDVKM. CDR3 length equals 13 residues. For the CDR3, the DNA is TGTGCCATGGGCCCCGGGCTCCTCTACGAGCAGTACTTC. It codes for CAMGPGLLYEQYF.

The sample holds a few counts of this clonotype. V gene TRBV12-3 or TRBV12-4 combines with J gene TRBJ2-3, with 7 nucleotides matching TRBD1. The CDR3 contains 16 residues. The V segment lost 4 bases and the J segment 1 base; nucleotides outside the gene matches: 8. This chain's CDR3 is CASSYAQGIGTDTQYF. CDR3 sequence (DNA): TGTGCCAGCAGTTATGCACAGGGGATCGGCACAGATACGCAGTATTTT.

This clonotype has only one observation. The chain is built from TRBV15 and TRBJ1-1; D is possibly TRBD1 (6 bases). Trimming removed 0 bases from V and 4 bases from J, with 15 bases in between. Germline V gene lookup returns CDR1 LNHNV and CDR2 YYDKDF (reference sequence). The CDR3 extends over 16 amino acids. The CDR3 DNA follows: TGTGCCACCAGCAGAGATCCCCTGTTAGGGGGCACTGAAGCTTTCTTT. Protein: CATSRDPLLGGTEAFF. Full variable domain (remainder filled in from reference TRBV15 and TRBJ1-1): DAMVIQNPRYQVTQFGKPVTLSCSQTLNHNVMYWYQQKSSQAPKLLFHYYDKDFNNEADTPDNFQSRRPNTSFCFLDIRSPGLGDTAMYLCATSRDPLLGGTEAFFGQGTRLTVV.

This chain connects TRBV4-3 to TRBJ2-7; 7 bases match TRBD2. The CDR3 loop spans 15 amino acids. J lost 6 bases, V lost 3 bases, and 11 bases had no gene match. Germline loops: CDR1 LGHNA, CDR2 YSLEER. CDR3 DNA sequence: TGCGCCAGCAGCCAGGCTAGCGGCCTTATGCTCGAGCAGTACTTC. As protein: CASSQASGLMLEQYF.

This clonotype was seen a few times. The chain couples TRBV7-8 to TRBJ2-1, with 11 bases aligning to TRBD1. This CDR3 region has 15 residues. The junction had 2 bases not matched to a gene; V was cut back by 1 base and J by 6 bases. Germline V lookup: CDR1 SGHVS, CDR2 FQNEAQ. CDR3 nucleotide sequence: TGTGCCAGCAGCTTAGTGGGGACAGGGGGCAATGAGCAGTTCTTC. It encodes CASSLVGTGGNEQFF.

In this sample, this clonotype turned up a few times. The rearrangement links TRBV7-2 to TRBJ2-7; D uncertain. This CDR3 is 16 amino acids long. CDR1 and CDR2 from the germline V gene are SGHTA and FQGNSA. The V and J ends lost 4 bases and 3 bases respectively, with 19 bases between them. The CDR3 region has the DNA TGTGCCAGCAGCTCGGACGGGTTGAAGACCGACTACGAGCAGTACTTC. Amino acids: CASSSDGLKTDYEQYF.

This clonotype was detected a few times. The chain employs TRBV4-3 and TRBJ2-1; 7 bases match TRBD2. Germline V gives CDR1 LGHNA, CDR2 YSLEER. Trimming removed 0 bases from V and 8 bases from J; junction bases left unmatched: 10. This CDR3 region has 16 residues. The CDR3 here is CASSQDWSLAVHEQFF. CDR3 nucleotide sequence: TGCGCCAGCAGCCAAGATTGGAGCCTAGCGGTCCATGAGCAGTTCTTC.

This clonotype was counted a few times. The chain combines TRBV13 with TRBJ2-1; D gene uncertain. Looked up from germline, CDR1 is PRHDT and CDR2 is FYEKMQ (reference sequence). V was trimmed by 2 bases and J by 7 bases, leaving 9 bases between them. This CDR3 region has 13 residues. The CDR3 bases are TGTGCCAGCAGCTTACAGGATACTAATGAGCAGTTCTTC. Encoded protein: CASSLQDTNEQFF.

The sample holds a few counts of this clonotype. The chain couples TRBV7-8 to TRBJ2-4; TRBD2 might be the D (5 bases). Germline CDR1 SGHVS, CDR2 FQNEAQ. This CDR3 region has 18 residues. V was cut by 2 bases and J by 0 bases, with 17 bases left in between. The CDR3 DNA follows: TGTGCCAGCAGCTTATCCCTGGAGGCGGACGAAGCCAAAAACATTCAGTACTTC. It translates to CASSLSLEADEAKNIQYF.

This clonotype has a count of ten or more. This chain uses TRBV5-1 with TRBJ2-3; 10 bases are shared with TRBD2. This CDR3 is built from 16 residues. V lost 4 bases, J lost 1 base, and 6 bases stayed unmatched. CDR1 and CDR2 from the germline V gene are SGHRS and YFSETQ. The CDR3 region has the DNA TGCGCCAGCAGCAAAAAACTAGCGGGGCGCACAGATACGCAGTATTTT. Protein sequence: CASSKKLAGRTDTQYF.

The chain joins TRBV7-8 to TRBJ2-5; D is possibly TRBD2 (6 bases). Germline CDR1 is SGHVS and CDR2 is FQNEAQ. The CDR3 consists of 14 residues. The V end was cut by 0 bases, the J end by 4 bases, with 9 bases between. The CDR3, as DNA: TGTGCCAGCAGCTTAGCGCTGGGAGGAGAGACCCAGTACTTC. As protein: CASSLALGGETQYF.